This T cell receptor (beta chain) was identified during a study of T cells after yellow fever vaccination. At the level of the study: Fractions of low cell number were prepared using SMART-Seq v4 Ultra Low Input.

5'RACE template switching added a universal primer site and UMIs to TCR cDNA. TCRdb analysed the 5' RACE reads with MiXCR anew, one entry per CDR3 protein. The sample includes some 390,000 distinct CDR3 sequences, around 6.4% of them seen just once. Regarding the study as a whole: Primary-vaccination clones mostly resurfaced post-booster (about 95% CD4, about 87% CD8). Clonotype sharing between CD4 and CD8 compartments was small.

To note about this clonotype: Its specificity is not known.

V was clipped by 2 bases and J by 3 bases; unmatched bases: 16. Looked up from germline, CDR1 is DFQATT and CDR2 is SNEGSKA (reference sequence). The CDR3 is 20 amino acids. This material consisted of PBMCs, taken 5 days after the yellow fever booster vaccination. The gene calls are TRBV20-1 and TRBJ2-1; 13 bases are a match to TRBD2. This receptor was identified in a man in his thirties or forties who received the YFV17D yellow fever vaccine. The CDR3 loop is CSARLPPGTSGTRLYNEQFF. The CDR3 region has the DNA TGCAGTGCTAGACTGCCTCCCGGGACTAGCGGGACTAGACTCTACAATGAGCAGTTCTTC.